The 23 T cell receptor beta chains given below trace back to one sample, sequenced in a study of T cell changes during pregnancy in multiple sclerosis. Method: immunoSEQ multiplex PCR; TCRdb's copy keeps in-frame clones and lacks some. The sample yields fewer than 110,000 clones, 91% seen once. The starting material was peripheral blood, obtained in the second trimester of pregnancy. The source of these receptors is a female donor with multiple sclerosis, enrolled in a pregnancy study.

The CDR3 nucleotides are TGTGCCAGCAGTTATTGGGCCCTTGAAAAACTGTTTTTT. Its protein product is CASSYWALEKLFF. V gene TRBV2 combines with J gene TRBJ1-4, with D hard to call. CDR1 is SNHLY, CDR2 FYNNEI, per germline. The ends were cut back, 5 bases at V and 7 bases at J, with 11 bases in the middle. CDR3 length equals 13 residues.

The chain has TRBV10-3 and TRBJ2-7; possible D gene TRBD2, 5 bases. Trimming left V 6 bases short and J 0 bases short, with 12 bases between. This CDR3 comprises 14 residues. Germline V lookup: CDR1 ENHRY, CDR2 SYGVKD. The CDR3 sequence is CAIRDSQSSYEQYF. CDR3 nucleotide sequence: TGTGCCATCAGGGACTCCCAGAGCTCCTACGAGCAGTACTTC.

J is TRBJ2-1 and V is TRBV18, with 13 nucleotides matching TRBD2. Germline V lookup: CDR1 KGHSH, CDR2 LQKENI. CDR3 length equals 17 residues. V shed 2 bases and J 9 bases; nucleotides not matched to a gene: 10. Here the CDR3 DNA reads TGTGCCAGCTCACCAGGCGTCAGGACTAGCGGGAGAAGTGAGCAGTTCTTC. This sequence encodes CASSPGVRTSGRSEQFF.

This clone has only one observation. This sequence joins TRBV29-1 and TRBJ2-7, with 8 nucleotides matching TRBD2. The CDR3 consists of 14 residues. The germline gives CDR1 SQVTM, CDR2 ANQGSEA. Trimming at V came to 4 bases and at J to 2 bases, leaving 7 bases not matched to a gene. The DNA of the CDR3 is TGCAGCGTTGTCGGTAGCGGGACCGCCTACGAGCAGTACTTC. This encodes CSVVGSGTAYEQYF.

The chain recombines TRBV10-3 with TRBJ1-1; D unresolved. Trimming pared 7 bases from V and 5 bases from J, leaving 23 bases between. Germline V gives CDR1 ENHRY, CDR2 SYGVKD. The CDR3 extends over 16 amino acids. The CDR3 DNA is TGTGCCATCACCCCTACCCAAAGAGCCGCGCGGACTGAAGCTTTCTTT. Protein: CAITPTQRAARTEAFF.

This clone was observed once. The chain employs TRBV28 and TRBJ2-7; D gene unclear. This CDR3 has 11 residues. CDR1 is MDHEN and CDR2 is SYDVKM in the germline V gene. The ends were cut back, 2 bases at V and 6 bases at J, with 5 bases in the middle. CDR3 in DNA: TGTGCCAGCAGTTTAGTCAGCGAGCAGTACTTC. This encodes CASSLVSEQYF.

The chain carries TRBV6-1 and TRBJ2-1, with 8 bases fitting TRBD2. The trim removed 6 bases at V and 10 bases at J, leaving 8 bases unmatched. CDR3 length equals 13 residues. Per germline, CDR1 MNHNS and CDR2 SASEGT. The CDR3 nucleotides read TGTGCCAGCAGCCCGACTACTAGCGGAGAGCAGTTCTTC. Residues: CASSPTTSGEQFF.

J is TRBJ2-3 and V is TRBV7-9; 9 bases are shared with TRBD1. This CDR3 is 15 amino acids long. J lost 2 bases, V lost 5 bases, and 5 bases had no gene match. Looked up from germline, CDR1 is SEHNR and CDR2 is FQNEAQ (reference sequence). The CDR3 DNA reads TGTGCCAGCAGCCTGGGACAGGGTGACACAGATACGCAGTATTTT. It translates to CASSLGQGDTDTQYF.

The J gene is TRBJ2-2, the V gene TRBV19, with 7 bases fitting TRBD1. This CDR3 has 16 amino acids. V shed 6 bases, J shed 3 bases, and the junction held 10 bases outside the gene matches. Germline V gene data show CDR1 as LNHDA and CDR2 as SQIVND (reference sequence). CDR3 coding DNA: TGTGCCAGTAGGCTAAGACAGGGAGACGACACCGGGGAGCTGTTTTTT. Its protein product is CASRLRQGDDTGELFF.

The CDR3 is CASSLSWEDEKLFF. The DNA for the CDR3 is TGTGCCAGCAGCTTGTCTTGGGAGGATGAAAAACTGTTTTTT. The rearrangement uses TRBV5-4 and TRBJ1-4; D is ambiguous. CDR3 length: 14 amino acids. CDR1 and CDR2 (germline): SGHNT, YYREEE (reference sequence). Trimming stripped 1 base from V and 6 bases from J, with 10 bases between.

The chain joins TRBV5-1 to TRBJ2-5, with D tentatively TRBD2 (6 bases). The CDR3 extends over 13 amino acids. Germline CDR1 is SGHRS and CDR2 is YFSETQ. The V end lost 0 bases, the J end lost 7 bases, and 10 bases lay between the germline ends. The CDR3 spells CASSLDGSGTQYF. The DNA of the CDR3 is TGCGCCAGCAGCTTGGACGGGAGTGGGACCCAGTACTTC.

The chain joins TRBV2 to TRBJ1-2; TRBD1 is a possible D gene (6 bases). The germline CDR1 and CDR2 sequences are SNHLY and FYNNEI. Deletions cut 1 base from V and 4 bases from J, with 16 bases between. This CDR3 has 16 amino acids. The CDR3 loop is CASSEVSNRASYGYTF. The CDR3 coding sequence is TGTGCCAGCAGTGAAGTGAGTAACAGGGCCTCCTATGGCTACACCTTC.

The rearrangement links TRBV19 to TRBJ2-7, with D possibly being TRBD1 (6 bases). Germline CDR1 and CDR2: LNHDA and SQIVND (reference sequence). This CDR3 spans 15 amino acids. V was shortened by 4 bases and J by 3 bases, with 16 bases between the two germline ends. CDR3 in DNA: TGTGCCAGTAGTACCGTACAGGGAAGGGGCTACGAGCAGTACTTC. Protein: CASSTVQGRGYEQYF.

This clone was seen a handful of times. The chain recombines TRBV7-9 with TRBJ2-1; D gene ambiguous. This CDR3 region has 13 residues. Germline assignment: CDR1 SEHNR and CDR2 FQNEAQ (reference sequence). The germline V and J ends were trimmed by 3 bases and 5 bases, with 8 bases remaining between them. The CDR3 coding sequence is TGTGCCAGCAGCTTCATAGAGGACAATGAGCAGTTCTTC. Its translation: CASSFIEDNEQFF.

The chain links TRBV10-3 to TRBJ2-1; TRBD1 agrees at 11 bases. The length of the CDR3 is 15 residues. In germline, CDR1 is ENHRY, CDR2 SYGVKD. The V and J ends lost 3 bases and 4 bases, in that order; junction bases with no gene match: 2. DNA for the CDR3: TGTGCCATCAGTGACGGGACAGGGGGGTACAATGAGCAGTTCTTC. The encoded protein is CAISDGTGGYNEQFF.

The genes are TRBV5-1 and TRBJ2-3; TRBD2 agrees at 9 bases. With 3 bases clipped from V and 4 bases from J, the junction kept 9 bases outside the gene matches. The CDR3 is 16 amino acids. Germline CDR1 and CDR2: SGHRS and YFSETQ. The CDR3 DNA reads TGCGCCAGCAGCTCTCTCTCTGCGGGAGGGGCAGATACGCAGTATTTT. Translation gives CASSSLSAGGADTQYF.

J is TRBJ2-7 and V is TRBV10-3; 12 positions match TRBD2. CDR1 and CDR2 (germline): ENHRY, SYGVKD. CDR3 length: 16 residues. Unmatched junction bases numbered 5, after V lost 0 bases and J lost 5 bases. The CDR3, as DNA: TGTGCCATCAGTGAGTCGACTAGCGGGAGATCGAACGAGCAGTACTTC. Its translation is CAISESTSGRSNEQYF.

V is TRBV5-4 and J is TRBJ2-5; 9 bases align to TRBD1. Per the germline V gene, CDR1 is SGHNT and CDR2 is YYREEE (reference sequence). The CDR3 spans 14 residues. After removal of 5 bases from V and 3 bases from J, the junction contained 5 bases not matched to a gene. The CDR3: CASRLTGGEETQYF. CDR3 coding DNA: TGTGCCAGCAGGCTTACAGGGGGCGAAGAGACCCAGTACTTC.

The chain employs TRBV6-5 and TRBJ1-4, with D unresolved. Germline V gene sequence: CDR1 MNHEY, CDR2 SVGAGI. There are 15 residues in the CDR3. Between the trimmed V and J ends, which lost 5 bases and 0 bases, there was a span of 10 bases. CDR3 coding DNA: TGTGCCAGCAGTGCAACGGGAGCAACTAATGAAAAACTGTTTTTT. This gives the protein CASSATGATNEKLFF.

J is TRBJ2-7 and V is TRBV2; 9 nucleotides agree with TRBD1. Losses at the gene ends were 1 base for V and 7 bases for J; bases not matched to a gene: 11. This CDR3 has 16 residues. Germline CDR1 reads SNHLY; CDR2 reads FYNNEI. In DNA, the CDR3 is TGTGCCAGCAGTGAAGTGGCGCCGGGACAGGGTGCGGAGCAGTACTTC. This translates into CASSEVAPGQGAEQYF.

This clone has only one observation. This chain uses TRBV25-1 with TRBJ2-5; 10 bases agree with TRBD1. The CDR3 is 14 amino acids. V shed 3 bases and J 3 bases; nucleotides not matched to a gene: 1. CDR1 MGHDK and CDR2 SYGVNS come from the germline V gene. The CDR3 nucleotides read TGTGCCAGCAGTGAGACAGGGGGCAAAGAGACCCAGTACTTC. This encodes CASSETGGKETQYF.

This chain uses TRBV7-2 with TRBJ2-7; tentatively, D is TRBD1 (6 bases). V lost 2 bases and J lost 12, with 14 bases in between. This CDR3 has 12 amino acids. Germline-derived CDR1 and CDR2 are SGHTA and FQGNSA. The CDR3 here is CASSLQGGVRYF. DNA of the CDR3: TGTGCCAGCAGCTTACAAGGGGGAGTACGGTACTTC.

This rearrangement joins TRBV7-6 to TRBJ2-5; 8 bases are a match to TRBD1. J gave up 2 bases and V 1 base, and 3 bases lay outside the gene matches. The CDR3 is made up of 15 amino acids. Germline V gene data show CDR1 as SGHVS and CDR2 as FNYEAQ. Here the CDR3 reads CASSLGTGNQETQYF. CDR3 DNA: TGTGCCAGCAGCTTAGGGACAGGGAATCAAGAGACCCAGTACTTC.